The entry below describes one T cell receptor (beta chain). These data come from a study of blood T cell repertoires in COVID-19. Study at large: The United States, Italy and Spain were the sources of the acute and convalescent COVID-19 samples. The cDNA or gDNA used as material had been derived from T cells, B-cell-depleted T cells, or PBMCs.

The CDR3 totals 12 residues. V dropped 3 bases and J dropped 3 bases, with 6 bases sitting between them. Germline values: CDR1 SGHAT, CDR2 FQNNGV. Clones were read by immunoSEQ multiplex PCR, and TCRdb kept only the in-frame ones, dropping some. Seen here are 65,000 to 75,000 clones, approximately 80% observed once, and the top ten hold over 40%. Sequencing input: peripheral blood. The sequence was obtained from a man at least 80 years old with acute or convalescent COVID-19. The rearrangement links TRBV11-2 to TRBJ2-7, with a tentative D call TRBD1 (6 bases). The CDR3 spells CASSLDSYEQYF. DNA of the CDR3: TGTGCCAGCAGCTTGGACAGCTACGAGCAGTACTTC.